What follows are 27 T cell receptor beta chains derived from one specimen sequenced in a study of blood T cell repertoires in COVID-19. Sequencing was performed with immunoSEQ multiplex PCR; in TCRdb, only in-frame clones are kept and a portion is missing. The sample records under 250,000 clones, roughly 81% being singletons. The sequenced sample consisted of peripheral blood. Every receptor here comes from a man aged 45-60 years with acute or convalescent COVID-19.

This clone came up a few times. This sample includes further DNA sequences coding for the same CDR3. The V call is TRBV7-9, the J call TRBJ2-1, with 11 positions matching TRBD2. V was pared by 5 bases and J by 2 bases, with 5 bases of the junction left unmatched. There are 16 residues in the CDR3. Germline V gene lookup returns CDR1 SEHNR and CDR2 FQNEAQ (reference sequence). In nucleotides, the CDR3 is TGTGCCAGCAGCCCCGGGACTAGCGGACCCTACAATGAGCAGTTCTTC. Its translation: CASSPGTSGPYNEQFF.

This clone has more than one count but fewer than ten. The V call is TRBV5-1, the J call TRBJ1-1; 9 bases map to TRBD1. Germline V CDR1 and CDR2: SGHRS, YFSETQ. The CDR3 spans 14 residues. V was clipped by 4 bases and J by 2 bases; unmatched bases: 3. The CDR3 DNA sequence: TGCGCCAGCAGCGGGGGACAGGGCAACACTGAAGCTTTCTTT. This codes for CASSGGQGNTEAFF.

The V call is TRBV28, the J call TRBJ1-3, with a tentative D call TRBD1 (6 bases). The V end was cut by 3 bases, the J end by 4 bases, with 16 bases between. This CDR3 spans 16 amino acids. Per germline, CDR1 MDHEN and CDR2 SYDVKM. The CDR3 protein is CASSFPSGVGGNTIYF. For the CDR3, the DNA is TGTGCCAGCAGTTTCCCCTCAGGGGTGGGGGGAAACACCATATATTTT.

J is TRBJ1-1 and V is TRBV12-3 or TRBV12-4; the match to TRBD1 covers 9 bases. J gave up 5 bases and V 6 bases, and 4 bases lay outside the gene matches. This CDR3 is 13 amino acids long. This CDR3 reads CASRGQGRTEAFF. The CDR3 nucleotides read TGTGCCAGCAGGGGACAGGGCCGAACTGAAGCTTTCTTT.

This clone is a singleton in its sample. This chain links TRBV28 with TRBJ1-4; possibly TRBD1 for D (5 bases). The CDR3 has 14 residues. Germline V gives CDR1 MDHEN, CDR2 SYDVKM. V shed 5 bases and J shed 7 bases, with 14 bases lying between them. The CDR3 sequence is CASSPGTQAEKLFF. Written as DNA, the CDR3 is TGTGCCAGCAGTCCCGGGACTCAGGCTGAAAAACTGTTTTTT.

V gene TRBV28 combines with J gene TRBJ2-2, with 8 bases identical to TRBD2. After removal of 7 bases from V and 4 bases from J, the junction contained 5 bases not matched to a gene. Germline CDR1 is MDHEN and CDR2 is SYDVKM. CDR3 size: 14 residues. CDR3 sequence (DNA): TGTGCCAGCAAAAGAGCGGGAGTCACCGGGGAGCTGTTTTTT. Translation: CASKRAGVTGELFF.

This clone was seen a few times. CDR3 in DNA: TGTGCCAGCAGCGCCGGGACACCCTCCTACGAGCAGTACTTC. Translated: CASSAGTPSYEQYF. The V and J genes are TRBV7-9 and TRBJ2-7; tentative D call: TRBD1 (6 bases). The CDR3 consists of 14 residues. V lost 5 bases and J lost 0, with 11 bases in between. Germline CDR1 is SEHNR and CDR2 is FQNEAQ (reference sequence).

The CDR3 DNA is TGTGCCAGTAGTATTTTGGACAGCCGCCGCTCTGGAAACACCATATATTTT. This translates into CASSILDSRRSGNTIYF. The chain joins TRBV19 to TRBJ1-3; D is perhaps TRBD1 (6 bases). This CDR3 has 17 amino acids. CDR1 is LNHDA, CDR2 SQIVND, per germline (reference sequence). Trimming stripped 3 bases from V and 0 bases from J, with 15 bases between.

On this clone: The same CDR3 can be traced to other DNA sequences in this sample. The chain has TRBV28 and TRBJ1-2; 9 bases align to TRBD1. The CDR3 length is 13 residues. Unmatched junction bases numbered 4, after V lost 4 bases and J lost 7 bases. The germline gives CDR1 MDHEN, CDR2 SYDVKM. CDR3 sequence (DNA): TGTGCCAGCAGTTCACAGGGGGCAGGTGGCTACACCTTC. Protein: CASSSQGAGGYTF.

As to this clone: Additional DNA sequences in this sample encode the identical CDR3. The rearrangement joins TRBV3-1 (or the pseudogene TRBV3-2) to TRBJ2-5; no firm D call. The CDR3 is 13 amino acids. The V and J ends lost 3 bases and 0 bases respectively, with 5 bases between them. CDR1 and CDR2 (germline): LGHDT, YNNKEL (reference sequence). The CDR3 DNA reads TGTGCCAGCAGCCAGTCTTACCAAGAGACCCAGTACTTC. Translated, it gives CASSQSYQETQYF.

The chain links TRBV6-1 to TRBJ2-2; TRBD2 aligns across 8 bases. This CDR3 has 15 residues. V was clipped by 2 bases and J by 6 bases; unmatched bases: 5. CDR1 and CDR2 from the germline V gene are MNHNS and SASEGT. CDR3 DNA: TGTGCCAGCAGTGAAAACGGGAGGGCGGCCGGGGAGCTGTTTTTT. Translating gives CASSENGRAAGELFF.

The V gene is TRBV7-9, the J gene TRBJ2-3, with 8 bases matching TRBD2. The CDR3 contains 16 residues. The germline gives CDR1 SEHNR, CDR2 FQNEAQ (reference sequence). V was pared by 7 bases and J by 2 bases, with 11 bases of the junction left unmatched. The CDR3 sequence: CASNNGVAGITDTQYF. DNA of the CDR3: TGTGCCAGCAACAACGGGGTAGCGGGAATCACAGATACGCAGTATTTT.

Only a few counts were recorded for this clone. The chain uses TRBV2 and TRBJ1-1; D remains ambiguous. The V gene lost 7 bases and the J gene lost 1 base, with 10 bases spanning the gap. The CDR3 has 13 residues. CDR1 and CDR2 from the germline V gene are SNHLY and FYNNEI. CDR3 protein: CASNGGGNTEAFF. DNA of the CDR3: TGTGCCAGCAACGGAGGCGGGAACACTGAAGCTTTCTTT.

This chain links TRBV19 with TRBJ2-3; 8 nucleotides match TRBD2. The V gene's germline CDR1 is LNHDA and CDR2 SQIVND (reference sequence). This CDR3 is 14 amino acids long. V gave up 5 bases and J gave up 3 bases; unmatched junction bases: 4. Written as DNA, the CDR3 is TGTGCCAGTAGTCGAGCGGGAGTTACAGATACGCAGTATTTT. It translates to CASSRAGVTDTQYF.

V gene TRBV24-1 combines with J gene TRBJ2-1, with 11 bases lining up with TRBD2. Trimming removed 4 bases from V and 2 bases from J; junction bases left unmatched: 6. This CDR3 contains 17 residues. CDR1 is KGHDR and CDR2 is SFDVKD in the germline V gene. The CDR3 loop reads CATSEPTSGTAYNEQFF. DNA of the CDR3: TGTGCCACCAGTGAACCGACTAGCGGGACGGCCTACAATGAGCAGTTCTTC.

The rearrangement uses TRBV9 and TRBJ2-7, with D perhaps TRBD1 (6 bases). Germline V lookup: CDR1 SGDLS, CDR2 YYNGEE. V dropped 0 bases and J dropped 0 bases, with 7 bases sitting between them. This CDR3 spans 14 amino acids. CDR3 residues: CASSVGDNSYEQYF. In DNA, the CDR3 is TGTGCCAGCAGCGTAGGGGACAACTCCTACGAGCAGTACTTC.

The CDR3 sequence is CAWSHRGGQPQHF. CDR3 bases: TGTGCCTGGAGTCACAGGGGGGGTCAGCCCCAGCATTTT. The gene calls are TRBV30 and TRBJ1-5; 8 nucleotides align to TRBD1. With V trimmed by 2 bases and J by 6 bases, 3 bases remained unmatched. Germline assignment: CDR1 GTSNPN and CDR2 SVGIG (reference sequence). The CDR3 contains 13 residues.

The CDR3 reads CASSRQELNTEAFF. The DNA for the CDR3 is TGTGCCAGCAGCAGGCAGGAATTGAACACTGAAGCTTTCTTT. V and J are TRBV7-8 and TRBJ1-1; no clear D gene. CDR1 and CDR2 from the germline V gene are SGHVS and FQNEAQ. The V and J ends lost 5 bases and 0 bases respectively, with 10 bases between them. This CDR3 contains 14 residues.

The CDR3 DNA follows: TGTGCCAGCAGCTTGGACAGGCGCAATCAGCCCCAGCATTTT. Amino acid sequence: CASSLDRRNQPQHF. This chain uses TRBV7-8 with TRBJ1-5; the match to TRBD1 covers 7 bases. This CDR3 has 14 amino acids. With 3 bases clipped from V and 2 bases from J, the junction kept 1 base outside the gene matches. Germline V gene lookup returns CDR1 SGHVS and CDR2 FQNEAQ. Complete variable domain (other parts from reference TRBV7-8 and TRBJ1-5): GAGVSQSPRYKVAKRGQDVALRCDPISGHVSLFWYQQALGQGPEFLTYFQNEAQLDKSGLPSDRFFAERPEGSVSTLKIQRTQQEDSAVYLCASSLDRRNQPQHFGDGTRLSIL.

V usage is TRBV21-1 and J usage is TRBJ1-5; no check of the table's D call, TRBD1, against the DNA was made. TRBV21-1 is listed as a pseudogene. The CDR3 covers 16 residues. CDR3 residues: CASSKETGGRNQPQHF. Here the CDR3 DNA reads TGTGCCAGCAGCAAAGAGACAGGGGGAAGGAATCAGCCCCAGCATTTT.

The chain links TRBV7-2 to TRBJ2-7; TRBD1 aligns across 9 bases. Germline V gene data show CDR1 as SGHTA and CDR2 as FQGNSA. The length of the CDR3 is 15 residues. The ends lost 5 bases at V and 1 base at J; junction bases unmatched: 6. This CDR3 reads CASSPQGQGSYEQYF. For the CDR3, the DNA is TGTGCCAGCAGCCCTCAAGGACAGGGGTCCTACGAGCAGTACTTC.

Of note for this clone: Other DNA sequences in this specimen translate into the identical CDR3. V and J are TRBV7-3 and TRBJ2-7; the D gene is possibly TRBD1 (6 bases). Looked up from germline, CDR1 is SGHTA and CDR2 is FQGTGA. The length of the CDR3 is 14 residues. Trimming removed 0 bases from V and 1 base from J, with 7 bases in between. CDR3 in amino acids: CASSLTDSSYEQYF. CDR3 bases: TGTGCCAGCAGCTTAACGGACAGTTCCTACGAGCAGTACTTC. The full variable domain, completed using reference TRBV7-3 and TRBJ2-7, is GAGVSQTPSNKVTEKGKYVELRCDPISGHTALYWYRQSLGQGPEFLIYFQGTGAADDSGLPNDRFFAVRPEGSVSTLKIQRTERGDSAVYLCASSLTDSSYEQYFGPGTRLTVT.

The V and J genes are TRBV6-6 and TRBJ2-4, with a possible D match to TRBD2 (5 bases). V lost 5 bases and J lost 2, with 16 bases in between. The CDR3 contains 16 residues. Germline V CDR1 and CDR2: MNHNY, SVGAGI (reference sequence). In nucleotides, the CDR3 is TGTGCCAGCAGTATCCGGGAAGGGAGAACCAAAAACATTCAGTACTTC. Translating it yields CASSIREGRTKNIQYF.

The chain is built from TRBV7-2 and TRBJ2-3, with 9 bases that match TRBD2. CDR3 length: 15 amino acids. CDR1 is SGHTA, CDR2 FQGNSA, per germline. The V and J ends lost 5 bases and 4 bases, in that order; junction bases with no gene match: 7. The CDR3 sequence: CASSQSGGISDTQYF. The CDR3 DNA reads as TGTGCCAGCAGCCAAAGCGGGGGGATCTCAGATACGCAGTATTTT.

The chain joins TRBV6-6 to TRBJ1-5, with 8 bases identical to TRBD1. CDR1 and CDR2 from the germline V gene are MNHNY and SVGAGI (reference sequence). CDR3 length equals 15 residues. J lost 1 base, V lost 5 bases, and 4 bases had no gene match. CDR3 region: CASSRDRSSNQPQHF. CDR3 DNA sequence: TGTGCCAGCAGTCGGGACAGGTCGAGCAATCAGCCCCAGCATTTT.

This chain joins TRBV7-6 and TRBJ1-2, with 8 bases lining up with TRBD1. The CDR3 has 14 amino acids. V trimming: 1 base; J trimming: 4 bases; junction bases outside the gene matches: 2. CDR1 SGHVS and CDR2 FNYEAQ come from the germline V gene. CDR3 loop: CASSLGQGPYGYTF. CDR3 coding DNA: TGTGCCAGCAGCTTAGGACAGGGGCCCTATGGCTACACCTTC.

The chain has TRBV29-1 and TRBJ1-1; D is perhaps TRBD1 (6 bases). The CDR3 sequence is 15 residues long. V was trimmed by 4 bases and J by 4 bases, leaving 19 bases between them. The germline V gene encodes CDR1 SQVTM and CDR2 ANQGSEA. The CDR3 loop is CSVAYAGTTSTEAFF. The CDR3 DNA follows: TGCAGCGTTGCCTATGCCGGGACAACCAGCACTGAAGCTTTCTTT.